This passage covers 14 T cell receptor beta chains from one sample sequenced in a study of T cell changes during pregnancy in multiple sclerosis. Sequencing used immunoSEQ multiplex PCR; TCRdb keeps in-frame clones, though not all of them. Among 85,000 to 100,000 clones listed, 85% to 95% were seen once. This specimen was peripheral blood, taken in the first trimester of pregnancy. Every receptor here comes from a female donor with multiple sclerosis, enrolled in a pregnancy study.

This chain uses TRBV5-1 with TRBJ2-3; weak D call: TRBD1 (5 bases). Germline V gives CDR1 SGHRS, CDR2 YFSETQ. Trimming cost V 0 bases and J 8 bases, with 10 bases left between them. The CDR3 is 13 amino acids. The CDR3 DNA follows: TGCGCCAGCAGCTTGGAGGGGCAGGGTACGCAGTATTTT. This translates into CASSLEGQGTQYF. The full variable domain, rest sourced from reference TRBV5-1 and TRBJ2-3, is KAGVTQTPRYLIKTRGQQVTLSCSPISGHRSVSWYQQTPGQGLQFLFEYFSETQRNKGNFPGRFSGRQFSNSRSEMNVSTLELGDSALYLCASSLEGQGTQYFGPGTRLTVL.

In regard to this clone: At one boundary the junction diverges from the germline segment, which might be a read error. The chain employs TRBV7-7 and TRBJ2-7; 8 nucleotides match TRBD2. CDR1 and CDR2 from the germline V gene are SSHAT and FNYEAQ (reference sequence). The CDR3 covers 15 residues. The CDR3 bases are TGTGCTAGCAGCTTAGCCGACGGGAGGGACTACGAGCAGTACTTC. It specifies CASSLADGRDYEQYF.

This chain uses TRBV19 with TRBJ1-1; maybe TRBD1 (6 bases). This CDR3 contains 15 residues. Trimming stripped 10 bases from V and 1 base from J, with 19 bases between. Germline CDR1 reads LNHDA; CDR2 reads SQIVND (reference sequence). The CDR3 loop is CATIPGEKKNTEAFF. The CDR3 DNA sequence: TGTGCCACTATACCAGGGGAAAAGAAGAACACTGAAGCTTTCTTT.

The chain links TRBV29-1 to TRBJ1-1, with TRBD1 as a possible D gene (6 bases). The germline V and J ends were trimmed by 0 bases and 4 bases, with 12 bases remaining between them. The CDR3 is made up of 14 amino acids. CDR1 is SQVTM and CDR2 is ANQGSEA in the germline V gene. The CDR3 sequence: CSVEELQGITEAFF. CDR3 coding DNA: TGCAGCGTTGAAGAACTACAGGGAATCACTGAAGCTTTCTTT.

This rearrangement joins TRBV28 to TRBJ2-1; weak D call: TRBD2 (6 bases). In germline, CDR1 is MDHEN, CDR2 SYDVKM. The CDR3 consists of 15 residues. Trimming cost V 2 bases and J 8 bases, with 16 bases left between them. In DNA, the CDR3 is TGTGCCAGCAGTTTAGAGGGAGGTCAAAGCGATGAGCAGTTCTTC. Encoded protein: CASSLEGGQSDEQFF.

The V gene is TRBV6-6, the J gene TRBJ2-7, with 10 nucleotides matching TRBD1. J was trimmed by 2 bases and V by 5 bases; bases with no gene match: 6. The CDR3 totals 15 residues. Germline V CDR1 and CDR2: MNHNY, SVGAGI (reference sequence). CDR3 protein: CASSIQGQGPYEQYF. The CDR3 DNA follows: TGTGCCAGCAGTATTCAGGGACAGGGGCCCTACGAGCAGTACTTC.

V gene TRBV28 combines with J gene TRBJ2-3; TRBD2 matches at 11 bases. Germline CDR1 is MDHEN and CDR2 is SYDVKM. The CDR3 consists of 21 residues. Losses at the gene ends were 4 bases for V and 1 base for J; bases not matched to a gene: 19. CDR3 region: CASSYGARIAGGLSGTDTQYF. CDR3 sequence (DNA): TGTGCCAGCAGTTATGGGGCCCGGATAGCGGGAGGGTTGTCTGGCACAGATACGCAGTATTTT. Complete variable domain (other parts from reference TRBV28 and TRBJ2-3): DVKVTQSSRYLVKRTGEKVFLECVQDMDHENMFWYRQDPGLGLRLIYFSYDVKMKEKGDIPEGYSVSREKKERFSLILESASTNQTSMYLCASSYGARIAGGLSGTDTQYFGPGTRLTVL.

The chain joins TRBV5-1 to TRBJ2-1; TRBD2 matches at 9 bases. The junction had 4 bases not matched to a gene; V was cut back by 5 bases and J by 4 bases. Germline V lookup: CDR1 SGHRS, CDR2 YFSETQ. This CDR3 is 14 amino acids long. CDR3 in DNA: TGCGCCAGCAGTACTAGCGGGCCTTACAATGAGCAGTTCTTC. Protein sequence: CASSTSGPYNEQFF.

The V gene is TRBV6-6, the J gene TRBJ2-5; D uncertain. Germline assignment: CDR1 MNHNY and CDR2 SVGAGI (reference sequence). The CDR3 has 14 residues. V was shortened by 5 bases and J by 2 bases, with 12 bases between the two germline ends. The CDR3 protein is CASSNGRNQETQYF. The CDR3 bases are TGTGCCAGCAGTAACGGCAGGAATCAAGAGACCCAGTACTTC.

The rearrangement uses TRBV27 and TRBJ1-3, with 8 bases fitting TRBD1. J gave up 0 bases and V 5 bases, and 9 bases lay outside the gene matches. CDR3 length: 17 amino acids. CDR1 and CDR2 from the germline V gene are MNHEY and SMNVEV (reference sequence). The CDR3 region is CASSLNGQGYSGNTIYF. The CDR3 bases are TGTGCCAGCAGTCTAAACGGACAGGGTTACTCTGGAAACACCATATATTTT.

This clone was seen only once. The CDR3 loop is CASSAGLAISYEQYF. The DNA for the CDR3 is TGTGCCAGCAGCGCGGGACTAGCGATCTCCTACGAGCAGTACTTC. This chain uses TRBV9 with TRBJ2-7; TRBD2 aligns across 10 bases. CDR1 and CDR2 from the germline V gene are SGDLS and YYNGEE. The trim removed 3 bases at V and 0 bases at J, leaving 3 bases unmatched. The CDR3 runs 15 residues.

V usage is TRBV27 and J usage is TRBJ1-5, with a tentative D call TRBD1 (6 bases). The CDR3 totals 14 residues. CDR1 is MNHEY and CDR2 is SMNVEV in the germline V gene (reference sequence). Between the trimmed V and J ends, which lost 4 bases and 6 bases, there was a span of 13 bases. CDR3 sequence (DNA): TGTGCCAGCAGTTCCCCAGGGGTGAGTCAGCCCCAGCATTTT. Translation: CASSSPGVSQPQHF.

This chain links TRBV7-2 with TRBJ1-4; 9 nucleotides align to TRBD1. The V segment lost 5 bases and the J segment 7 bases; nucleotides outside the gene matches: 8. CDR1 is SGHTA, CDR2 FQGNSA, per germline. There are 15 residues in the CDR3. DNA of the CDR3: TGTGCCAGCAGCCCCCAACAGGGGGCTGGTGAAAAACTGTTTTTT. It encodes CASSPQQGAGEKLFF.

The chain couples TRBV25-1 to TRBJ1-3; 8 bases are a match to TRBD1. With V trimmed by 4 bases and J by 8 bases, 10 bases remained unmatched. There are 15 residues in the CDR3. Germline V lookup: CDR1 MGHDK, CDR2 SYGVNS. CDR3 sequence (DNA): TGTGCCAGCAGTGCGAGCAGGGGGCTTGGGGACACCATATATTTT. The encoded protein is CASSASRGLGDTIYF.